This T cell receptor beta chain was obtained from a study of T cell changes during pregnancy in multiple sclerosis. Only in-frame clones appear in the TCRdb table, and some are missing; sequencing was by immunoSEQ multiplex PCR. This sample has under 70,000 clones, with 75% to 95% found just once. V lost 3 bases, J lost 8 bases, and 9 bases stayed unmatched. CDR1 SGHTS and CDR2 YDEGEE come from the germline V gene. The CDR3 extends over 16 amino acids. The chain carries TRBV5-8 and TRBJ1-5; 12 bases map to TRBD1. The receptor was isolated from a female donor in good health, enrolled as a control in a pregnancy study. The material sequenced was CD4+ T cells from peripheral blood mononuclear cells, taken after pregnancy. The CDR3 coding sequence is TGTGCCAGCAGCTGGGACAGGGGGCCCGACAGAGAGCCCCAGCATTTT. It specifies CASSWDRGPDREPQHF.